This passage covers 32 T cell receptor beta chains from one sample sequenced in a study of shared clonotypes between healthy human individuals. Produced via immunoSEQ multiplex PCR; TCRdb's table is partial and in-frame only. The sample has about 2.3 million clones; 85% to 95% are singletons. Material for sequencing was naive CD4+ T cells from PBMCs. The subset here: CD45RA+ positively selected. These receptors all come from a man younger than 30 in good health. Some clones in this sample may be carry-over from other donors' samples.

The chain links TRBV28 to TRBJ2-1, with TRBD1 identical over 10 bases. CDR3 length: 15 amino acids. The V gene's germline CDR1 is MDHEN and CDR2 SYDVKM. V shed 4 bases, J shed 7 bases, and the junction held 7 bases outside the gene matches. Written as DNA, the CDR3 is TGTGCCAGCAGTTGGGGGGACAGGGGAGGGAATGAGCAGTTCTTC. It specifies CASSWGDRGGNEQFF. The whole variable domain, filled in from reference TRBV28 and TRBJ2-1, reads DVKVTQSSRYLVKRTGEKVFLECVQDMDHENMFWYRQDPGLGLRLIYFSYDVKMKEKGDIPEGYSVSREKKERFSLILESASTNQTSMYLCASSWGDRGGNEQFFGPGTRLTVL.

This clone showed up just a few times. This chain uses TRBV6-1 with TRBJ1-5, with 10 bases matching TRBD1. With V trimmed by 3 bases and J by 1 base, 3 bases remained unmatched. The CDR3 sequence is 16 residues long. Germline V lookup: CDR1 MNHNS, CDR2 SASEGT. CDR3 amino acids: CASSDPGQGSNQPQHF. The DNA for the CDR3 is TGTGCCAGCAGTGACCCGGGACAGGGGAGCAATCAGCCCCAGCATTTT.

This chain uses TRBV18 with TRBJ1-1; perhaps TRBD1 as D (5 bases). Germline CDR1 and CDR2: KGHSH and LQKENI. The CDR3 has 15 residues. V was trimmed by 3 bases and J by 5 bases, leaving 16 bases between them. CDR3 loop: CASSPTTPWGTEAFF. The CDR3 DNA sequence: TGTGCCAGCTCACCGACGACACCATGGGGGACTGAAGCTTTCTTT.

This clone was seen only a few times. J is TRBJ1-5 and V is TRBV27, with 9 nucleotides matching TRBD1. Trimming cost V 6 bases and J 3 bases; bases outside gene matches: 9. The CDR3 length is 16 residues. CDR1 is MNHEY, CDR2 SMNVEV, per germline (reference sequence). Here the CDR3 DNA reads TGTGCCAGCAGGTCTTGGGGACAGGGCTACAATCAGCCCCAGCATTTT. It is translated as CASRSWGQGYNQPQHF.

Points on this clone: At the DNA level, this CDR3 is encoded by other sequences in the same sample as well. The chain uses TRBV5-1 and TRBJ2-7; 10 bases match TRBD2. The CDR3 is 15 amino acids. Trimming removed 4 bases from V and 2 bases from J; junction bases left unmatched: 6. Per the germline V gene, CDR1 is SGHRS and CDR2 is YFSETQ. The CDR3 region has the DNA TGCGCCAGCAGCCTGGAACTAGCGGGAACCTACGAGCAGTACTTC. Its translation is CASSLELAGTYEQYF.

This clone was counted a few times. In nucleotides, the CDR3 is TGTGCCAGCAGGCCTCGGGCGGGGGGTACTGAAGCTTTCTTT. It translates to CASRPRAGGTEAFF. V usage is TRBV27 and J usage is TRBJ1-1, with D perhaps matching TRBD1 (5 bases). CDR1 is MNHEY and CDR2 is SMNVEV in the germline V gene (reference sequence). This CDR3 contains 14 residues. V was shortened by 6 bases and J by 5 bases, with 16 bases between the two germline ends.

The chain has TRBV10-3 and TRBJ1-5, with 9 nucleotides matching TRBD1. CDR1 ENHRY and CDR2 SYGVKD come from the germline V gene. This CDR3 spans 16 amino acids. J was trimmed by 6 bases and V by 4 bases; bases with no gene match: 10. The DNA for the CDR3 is TGTGCCATCAGTGGGCCGGACAGGGGCGGGGGTCAGCCCCAGCATTTT. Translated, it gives CAISGPDRGGGQPQHF.

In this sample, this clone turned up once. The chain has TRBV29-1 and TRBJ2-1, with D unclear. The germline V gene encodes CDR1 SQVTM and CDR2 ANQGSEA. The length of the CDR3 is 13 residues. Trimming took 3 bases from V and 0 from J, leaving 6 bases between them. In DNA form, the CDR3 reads TGCAGCGTTGAGGCAGACTCCTACAATGAGCAGTTCTTC. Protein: CSVEADSYNEQFF.

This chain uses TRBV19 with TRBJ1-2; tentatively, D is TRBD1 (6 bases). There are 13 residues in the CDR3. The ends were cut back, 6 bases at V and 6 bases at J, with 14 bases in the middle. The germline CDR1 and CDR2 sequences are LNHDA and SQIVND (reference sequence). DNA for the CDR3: TGTGCCAGTAGGGTAACAGGGAACGATGGCTACACCTTC. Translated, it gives CASRVTGNDGYTF.

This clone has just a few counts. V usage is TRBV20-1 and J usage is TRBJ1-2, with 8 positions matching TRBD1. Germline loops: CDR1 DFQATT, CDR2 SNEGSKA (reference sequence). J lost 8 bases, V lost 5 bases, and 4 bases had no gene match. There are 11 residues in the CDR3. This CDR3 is CSAGYRGGYTF. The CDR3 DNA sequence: TGCAGTGCTGGCTACAGGGGGGGCTACACCTTC.

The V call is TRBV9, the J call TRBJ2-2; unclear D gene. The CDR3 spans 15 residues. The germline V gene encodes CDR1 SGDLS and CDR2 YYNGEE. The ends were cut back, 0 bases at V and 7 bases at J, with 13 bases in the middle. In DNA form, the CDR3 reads TGTGCCAGCAGCGTAGAGACTGACGGAAACGGGGAGCTGTTTTTT. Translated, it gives CASSVETDGNGELFF.

The CDR3 DNA reads as TGCGCCAGCAGCTTGGATACTAGCGGGACCTACGAGCAGTACTTC. Protein product: CASSLDTSGTYEQYF. The chain couples TRBV5-1 to TRBJ2-7, with 10 bases fitting TRBD2. V trimming: 0 bases; J trimming: 2 bases; junction bases outside the gene matches: 2. The V gene's germline CDR1 is SGHRS and CDR2 YFSETQ. This CDR3 spans 15 amino acids.

The CDR3 reads CASSSAGGGAFDGYTF. CDR3 DNA: TGTGCCAGCAGTTCCGCCGGGGGAGGGGCCTTTGATGGCTACACCTTC. This chain joins TRBV28 and TRBJ1-2; D is perhaps TRBD1 (5 bases). The germline V gene encodes CDR1 MDHEN and CDR2 SYDVKM. There are 16 residues in the CDR3. Trimming shortened V by 4 bases and J by 6 bases, and 21 bases separated the two germline ends.

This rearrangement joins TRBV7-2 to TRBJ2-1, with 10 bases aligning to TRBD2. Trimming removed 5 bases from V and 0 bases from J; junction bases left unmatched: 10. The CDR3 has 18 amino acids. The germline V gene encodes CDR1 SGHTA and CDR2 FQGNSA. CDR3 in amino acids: CASSPKGLAGDSYNEQFF. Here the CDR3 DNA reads TGTGCCAGCAGCCCCAAGGGGCTAGCGGGAGACTCCTACAATGAGCAGTTCTTC.

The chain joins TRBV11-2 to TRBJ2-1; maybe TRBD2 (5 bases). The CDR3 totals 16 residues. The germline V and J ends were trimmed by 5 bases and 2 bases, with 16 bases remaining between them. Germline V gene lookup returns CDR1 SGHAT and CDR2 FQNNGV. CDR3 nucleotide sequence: TGTGCCAGCAGCCCCTTAGCGAGTTTCCCCTACAATGAGCAGTTCTTC. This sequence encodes CASSPLASFPYNEQFF.

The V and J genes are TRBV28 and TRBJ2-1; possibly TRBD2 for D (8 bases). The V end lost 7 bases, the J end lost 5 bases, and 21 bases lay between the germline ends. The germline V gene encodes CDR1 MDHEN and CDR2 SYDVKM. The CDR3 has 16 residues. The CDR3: CASNPGGAGGNNEQFF. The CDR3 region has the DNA TGTGCCAGCAACCCAGGGGGTGCGGGGGGAAACAATGAGCAGTTCTTC. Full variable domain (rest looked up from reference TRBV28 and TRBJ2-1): DVKVTQSSRYLVKRTGEKVFLECVQDMDHENMFWYRQDPGLGLRLIYFSYDVKMKEKGDIPEGYSVSREKKERFSLILESASTNQTSMYLCASNPGGAGGNNEQFFGPGTRLTVL.

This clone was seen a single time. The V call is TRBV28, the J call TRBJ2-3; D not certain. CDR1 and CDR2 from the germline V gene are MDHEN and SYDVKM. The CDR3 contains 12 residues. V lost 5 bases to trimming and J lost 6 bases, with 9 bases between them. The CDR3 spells CASSPLSDTQYF. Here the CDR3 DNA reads TGTGCCAGCAGTCCCCTTTCGGATACGCAGTATTTT.

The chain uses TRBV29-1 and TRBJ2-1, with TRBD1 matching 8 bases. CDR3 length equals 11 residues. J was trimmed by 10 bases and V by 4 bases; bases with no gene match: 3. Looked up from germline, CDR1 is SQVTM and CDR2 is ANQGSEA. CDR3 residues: CSVGWDREQFF. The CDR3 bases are TGCAGCGTTGGCTGGGACAGGGAGCAGTTCTTC.

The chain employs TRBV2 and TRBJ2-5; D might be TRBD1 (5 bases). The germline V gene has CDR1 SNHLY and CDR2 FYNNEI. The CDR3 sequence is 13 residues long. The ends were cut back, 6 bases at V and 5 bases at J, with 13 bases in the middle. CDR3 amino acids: CASSLEAGETQYF. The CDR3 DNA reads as TGTGCCAGCAGCTTAGAGGCAGGGGAGACCCAGTACTTC.

CDR3 protein: CASSLGMVAGELFF. CDR3 nucleotides: TGTGCCAGCAGCCTTGGGATGGTCGCCGGGGAGCTGTTTTTT. The V and J genes are TRBV11-3 and TRBJ2-2; D gene uncertain. This CDR3 comprises 14 residues. Germline CDR1 is SGHNT and CDR2 is YENEEA. V lost 5 bases and J lost 6, with 13 bases in between.

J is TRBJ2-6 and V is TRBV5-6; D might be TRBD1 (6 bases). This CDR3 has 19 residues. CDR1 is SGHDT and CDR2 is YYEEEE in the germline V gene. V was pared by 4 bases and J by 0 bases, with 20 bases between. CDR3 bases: TGTGCCAGCAGCCGACTGGAAGGACAGTCTCTCTCTGGGGCCAACGTCCTGACTTTC. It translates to CASSRLEGQSLSGANVLTF. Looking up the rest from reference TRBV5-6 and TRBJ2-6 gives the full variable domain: DAGVTQSPTHLIKTRGQQVTLRCSPKSGHDTVSWYQQALGQGPQFIFQYYEEEERQRGNFPDRFSGHQFPNYSSELNVNALLLGDSALYLCASSRLEGQSLSGANVLTFGAGSRLTVL.

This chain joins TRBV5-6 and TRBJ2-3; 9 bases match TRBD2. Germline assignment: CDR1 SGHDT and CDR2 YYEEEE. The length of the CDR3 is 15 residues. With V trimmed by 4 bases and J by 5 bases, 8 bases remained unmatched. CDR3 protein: CASSVLAGAGDTQYF. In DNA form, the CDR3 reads TGTGCCAGCAGCGTCTTAGCGGGAGCCGGAGATACGCAGTATTTT.

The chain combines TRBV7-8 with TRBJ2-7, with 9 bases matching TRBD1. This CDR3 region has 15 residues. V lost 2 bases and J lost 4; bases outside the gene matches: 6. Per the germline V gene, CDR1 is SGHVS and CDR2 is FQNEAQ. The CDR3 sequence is CASSLWDREGYEQYF. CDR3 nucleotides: TGTGCCAGCAGCTTATGGGACAGGGAAGGGTACGAGCAGTACTTC.

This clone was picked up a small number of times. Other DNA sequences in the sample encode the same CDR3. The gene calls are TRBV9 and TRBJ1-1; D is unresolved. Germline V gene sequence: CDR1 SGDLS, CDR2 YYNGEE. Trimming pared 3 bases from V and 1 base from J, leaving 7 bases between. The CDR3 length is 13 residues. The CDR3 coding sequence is TGTGCCAGCAGCGGTACATCGAACACTGAAGCTTTCTTT. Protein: CASSGTSNTEAFF.

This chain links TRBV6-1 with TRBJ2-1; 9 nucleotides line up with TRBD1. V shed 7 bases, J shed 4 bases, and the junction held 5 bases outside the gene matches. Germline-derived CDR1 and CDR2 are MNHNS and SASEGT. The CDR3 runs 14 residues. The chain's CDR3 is CASNRQGGYNEQFF. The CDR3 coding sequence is TGTGCCAGCAACAGACAGGGGGGTTACAATGAGCAGTTCTTC.

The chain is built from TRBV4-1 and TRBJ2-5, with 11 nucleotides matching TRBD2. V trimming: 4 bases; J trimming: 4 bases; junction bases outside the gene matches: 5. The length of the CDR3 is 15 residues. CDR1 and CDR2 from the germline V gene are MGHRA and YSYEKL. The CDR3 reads CASSLAGGPGETQYF. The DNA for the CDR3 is TGCGCCAGCAGCCTAGCGGGAGGGCCGGGAGAGACCCAGTACTTC.

This CDR3 reads CASSLSRLAGGFGQDEQFF. The CDR3 coding sequence is TGTGCCAGCAGCTTAAGTCGACTAGCGGGAGGTTTTGGTCAGGATGAGCAGTTCTTC. This rearrangement joins TRBV7-3 to TRBJ2-1; 13 bases map to TRBD2. The ends lost 1 base at V and 8 bases at J; junction bases unmatched: 14. Germline-derived CDR1 and CDR2 are SGHTA and FQGTGA. This CDR3 contains 19 residues.

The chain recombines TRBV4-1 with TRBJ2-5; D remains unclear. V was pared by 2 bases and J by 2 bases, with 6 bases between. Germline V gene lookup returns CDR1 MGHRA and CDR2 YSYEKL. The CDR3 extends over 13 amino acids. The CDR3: CASSQRIQETQYF. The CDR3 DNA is TGCGCCAGCAGCCAAAGGATTCAAGAGACCCAGTACTTC.

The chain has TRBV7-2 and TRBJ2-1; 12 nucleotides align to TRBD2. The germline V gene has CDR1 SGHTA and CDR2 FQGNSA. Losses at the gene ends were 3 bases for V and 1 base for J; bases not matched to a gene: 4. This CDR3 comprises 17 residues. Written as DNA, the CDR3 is TGTGCCAGCAGCTTTCGGACTAGCGGGGCATCCTACAATGAGCAGTTCTTC. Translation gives CASSFRTSGASYNEQFF.

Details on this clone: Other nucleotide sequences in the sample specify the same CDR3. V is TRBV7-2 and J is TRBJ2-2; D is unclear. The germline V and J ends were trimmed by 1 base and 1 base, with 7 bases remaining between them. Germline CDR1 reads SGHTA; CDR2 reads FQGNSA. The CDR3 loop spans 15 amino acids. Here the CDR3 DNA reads TGTGCCAGCAGCTTAGGTGGGCTGAACACCGGGGAGCTGTTTTTT. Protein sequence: CASSLGGLNTGELFF. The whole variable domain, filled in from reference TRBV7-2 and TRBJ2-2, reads GAGVSQSPSNKVTEKGKDVELRCDPISGHTALYWYRQSLGQGLEFLIYFQGNSAPDKSGLPSDRFSAERTGGSVSTLTIQRTQQEDSAVYLCASSLGGLNTGELFFGEGSRLTVL.

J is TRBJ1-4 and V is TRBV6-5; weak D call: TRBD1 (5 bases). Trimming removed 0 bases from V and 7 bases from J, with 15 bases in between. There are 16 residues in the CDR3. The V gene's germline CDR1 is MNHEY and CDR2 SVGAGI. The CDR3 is CASSYSSTRVGEKLFF. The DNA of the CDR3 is TGTGCCAGCAGTTACTCGAGTACCAGGGTTGGTGAAAAACTGTTTTTT.

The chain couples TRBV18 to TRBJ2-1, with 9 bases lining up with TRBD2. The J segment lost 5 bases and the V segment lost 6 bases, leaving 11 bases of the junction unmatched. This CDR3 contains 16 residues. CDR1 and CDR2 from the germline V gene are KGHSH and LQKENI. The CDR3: CASSQGIAGENNEQFF. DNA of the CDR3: TGTGCCAGCTCTCAGGGGATAGCGGGGGAAAACAATGAGCAGTTCTTC.